What follows are 7 T cell receptor beta chains derived from one specimen sequenced in a study of T cells in Graves' hyperthyroidism and ophthalmopathy. TCR beta CDR3 regions were amplified from RNA. Primed by the HTBI set, a first-round RT-PCR was run on the TCR CDR3. One entry per CDR3 protein results from TCRdb running MiXCR on the multiplex PCR reads. Of 550,000 to 650,000 distinct CDR3 sequences listed, 14% are singletons. Sequencing was performed on blood. The source of these receptors is a woman aged 30 to 39 with Graves' hyperthyroidism that later progressed to Graves' ophthalmopathy.

This clonotype was found once. A much larger clone lies one base from this, so it may be a read error. The rearrangement uses TRBV12-3 or TRBV12-4 and TRBJ2-4; no clear D. CDR3 length equals 15 residues. Trimming shortened V by 0 bases and J by 7 bases, and 13 bases separated the two germline ends. The CDR3 reads CASSLASRSWNIQYF. For the CDR3, the DNA is TGTGCCAGCAGTTTAGCTAGCAGGAGCTGGAACATTCAGTACTTC.

This clonotype has at least ten counts. The chain combines TRBV9 with TRBJ2-1, with D possibly TRBD1 on 7 matching bases. The V end was cut by 1 base, the J end by 7 bases, with 21 bases between. Germline loops: CDR1 SGDLS, CDR2 YYNGEE. This CDR3 is built from 17 residues. Written as DNA, the CDR3 is TGTGCCAGCAGCGTAACGGGGGTCGGGACAGTCCCAAATGAGCAGTTCTTC. It specifies CASSVTGVGTVPNEQFF.

The sample holds many counts of this clonotype. This chain links TRBV7-9 with TRBJ1-2, with 7 bases identical to TRBD1. V lost 5 bases to trimming and J lost 0 bases; unmatched junction nucleotides: 9. CDR3 length equals 16 residues. Looked up from germline, CDR1 is SEHNR and CDR2 is FQNEAQ (reference sequence). CDR3 region: CASSLPGTDSNYGYTF. The DNA for the CDR3 is TGTGCCAGCAGCCTCCCGGGGACAGATTCTAACTATGGCTACACCTTC.

At least ten counts were recorded for this clonotype. Germline and junction disagree at one end, which may indicate a read error. The rearrangement joins TRBV7-7 to TRBJ2-5, with a possible D match to TRBD2 (5 bases). Germline V CDR1 and CDR2: SSHAT, FNYEAQ (reference sequence). The CDR3 is made up of 15 amino acids. The CDR3 reads CASSLAHHIQETQYF. The CDR3 DNA sequence: TGTGCTAGCAGCTTAGCGCACCACATCCAAGAGACCCAGTACTTC.

Ten or more counts support this clonotype. The V and J genes are TRBV28 and TRBJ2-7; 7 positions agree with TRBD2. The CDR3 contains 15 residues. Germline assignment: CDR1 MDHEN and CDR2 SYDVKM. V dropped 7 bases and J dropped 5; count of bases not matched to a gene: 14. DNA of the CDR3: TGTGCCAGCATCCCCCGGGGAGGGGAAGGGCACGAGCAGTACTTC. As protein: CASIPRGGEGHEQYF.

This clonotype was counted at least ten times. V gene TRBV11-2 combines with J gene TRBJ2-7; 15 nucleotides line up with TRBD2. CDR1 is SGHAT and CDR2 is FQNNGV in the germline V gene. The CDR3 extends over 18 amino acids. Trimming removed 2 bases from V and 2 bases from J; junction bases left unmatched: 7. The DNA of the CDR3 is TGTGCCAGCAGCTTACTGGTCCGGACTAGCGGGAGGGCCTACGAGCAGTACTTC. Protein product: CASSLLVRTSGRAYEQYF.

This clonotype has only a few counts. The V and J genes are TRBV6-2 or TRBV6-3 and TRBJ1-5; 8 positions agree with TRBD1. Trimming removed 0 bases from V and 6 bases from J; junction bases left unmatched: 4. From germline, CDR1 is MNHEY and CDR2 SVGEGT. The CDR3 runs 15 residues. This CDR3 is CASSYSTGTGQPQHF. Here the CDR3 DNA reads TGTGCCAGCAGTTACTCTACGGGGACAGGTCAGCCCCAGCATTTT.